The rows below give T cell receptor beta chains drawn from one sample of a study of blood T cells in healthy people across ages. MiXCR was run by TCRdb on the 5' RACE reads, yielding one entry per CDR3 protein. The sample lists roughly 680,000 distinct CDR3 sequences, about 21% occurring once. Specimen: blood. The receptors originated from a man aged 65 to 85 in good health. Both conserved end residues are part of each CDR3. The order of the fields is clone size, D gene, V gene, J gene, CDR3 protein, CDR3 DNA. A D gene is named only where the DNA matches it firmly. Clone size, where shown, is once, few, many, or a class for clones that have expanded.

many	.	TRBV12-3/TRBV12-4	TRBJ2-4	CASSLWESAKNIQYF	TGTGCCAGCAGTTTGTGGGAGAGTGCCAAAAACATTCAGTACTTC
once	TRBD2	TRBV11-2	TRBJ2-3	CASSLMASSGAGTDTQYF	TGTGCCAGCAGCTTAATGGCCTCTAGCGGGGCCGGCACAGATACGCAGTATTTT
.	.	TRBV29-1	TRBJ2-7	CSVAVVAGREQYF	TGCAGCGTGGCTGTAGTGGCAGGGAGGGAGCAGTACTTC
few	.	TRBV20-1	TRBJ2-7	CSARDFRSGIYEQYF	TGCAGTGCTAGAGACTTTCGGTCTGGGATCTACGAGCAGTACTTC
few	TRBD2	TRBV12-3/TRBV12-4	TRBJ2-1	CASSPSGGNEQLF	TGTGCCAGCAGTCCTAGCGGAGGCAATGAGCAGCTCTTC
.	TRBD1	TRBV28	TRBJ2-7	CASRFTGGSYEQYF	TGTGCCAGCCGTTTCACAGGGGGCTCCTACGAGCAGTACTTC
few	TRBD2	TRBV7-9	TRBJ2-7	CASSYTGLAGIEQYF	TGTGCCAGCAGTTACACGGGACTAGCGGGAATCGAGCAGTACTTC
.	TRBD1	TRBV2	TRBJ2-2	CASTPQGLGELFF	TGTGCCAGCACCCCACAGGGGCTCGGGGAGCTGTTTTTT
few	.	TRBV7-2	TRBJ2-3	CASSFLGLITTDTQYF	TGTGCCAGCAGCTTCCTCGGACTAATAACCACAGATACGCAGTATTTT
few	.	TRBV20-1	TRBJ2-7	CSARALSGLLREQYF	TGCAGTGCTAGAGCTCTTAGCGGACTACTACGAGAGCAGTACTTC
once	.	TRBV5-5	TRBJ2-5	CASSLEAGYYGVF	TGTGCCAGCAGCTTGGAGGCAGGCTACTATGGTGTCTTC
.	TRBD1	TRBV20-1	TRBJ2-3	CSARGLGQGVTDTQYF	TGCAGTGCTAGAGGCCTCGGACAGGGAGTCACAGATACGCAGTATTTT
.	TRBD2	TRBV5-1	TRBJ2-1	CASSLLGGSFGEQFF	TGCGCCAGCAGCTTGTTGGGCGGGAGTTTTGGTGAGCAGTTCTTC
.	.	TRBV20-1	TRBJ1-4	CSARKGGGNEKLFF	TGCAGTGCTAGAAAGGGTGGGGGCAATGAAAAACTGTTTTTT
.	.	TRBV6-6	TRBJ2-6	CASSYLKGMAGANVLTF	TGTGCCAGCAGTTACTTGAAAGGGATGGCTGGGGCCAACGTCCTGACTTTC
.	TRBD1	TRBV4-3	TRBJ2-3	CASSQYRGDDTQYF	TGCGCCAGCAGCCAATACAGGGGGGATGATACGCAGTATTTT
.	TRBD2	TRBV5-1	TRBJ2-7	CASSPALAGGISYEQYF	TGCGCCAGCAGCCCGGCACTAGCGGGAGGGATCTCCTACGAGCAGTACTTC
.	TRBD1	TRBV10-3	TRBJ2-5	CAISESIMGQQETQYF	TGTGCCATCAGTGAGTCGATAATGGGACAGCAAGAGACCCAGTACTTC
.	.	TRBV4-1	TRBJ2-7	CASSQVLTEPYEQYF	TGCGCCAGCAGCCAAGTCTTAACAGAACCCTACGAGCAGTACTTC
.	TRBD2	TRBV7-3	TRBJ2-3	CASSFSGEDTQYF	TGTGCCAGCAGCTTTAGCGGGGAGGATACGCAGTATTTT
.	.	TRBV20-1	TRBJ2-3	CSARDFAGRDTQYF	TGCAGTGCTAGAGATTTTGCAGGGAGGGATACGCAGTATTTT
.	.	TRBV15	TRBJ2-5	CATSSAQETQYF	TGTGCCACCAGCAGCGCCCAAGAGACCCAGTACTTC
.	TRBD2	TRBV10-3	TRBJ2-5	CATTSGIQETQYF	TGTGCCACGACTAGCGGGATACAAGAGACCCAGTACTTC
many	TRBD1	TRBV4-1	TRBJ2-2	CASSRQGQTGELFF	TGCGCCAGCAGTCGACAGGGACAAACCGGGGAGCTGTTTTTT
few	TRBD2	TRBV5-6	TRBJ2-3	CASSKRTSANTDTQYF	TGTGCCAGCAGCAAAAGGACTAGCGCGAACACAGATACGCAGTATTTT
.	.	TRBV2	TRBJ2-4	CASSAIPGGVGKNIQYF	TGTGCCAGCAGTGCCATCCCAGGAGGGGTGGGCAAAAACATTCAGTACTTC
few	TRBD2	TRBV5-1	TRBJ2-4	CASSQTSGTAKNIQYF	TGCGCCAGCAGCCAGACTAGCGGGACGGCCAAAAACATTCAGTACTTC
.	.	TRBV20-1	TRBJ2-2	CSASRLNTGELFF	TGCAGTGCTAGTAGACTGAACACCGGGGAGCTGTTTTTT
few	.	TRBV10-3	TRBJ2-3	CAISEGRDSTDTQYF	TGTGCCATCAGTGAGGGTCGCGATAGCACAGATACGCAGTATTTT
.	.	TRBV28	TRBJ2-7	CASSGGLGNEQYF	TGTGCCAGCAGTGGGGGCCTTGGGAACGAGCAGTACTTC
.	.	TRBV7-2	TRBJ2-1	CASSSEGLNEQFF	TGTGCCAGCAGCTCAGAGGGACTCAATGAGCAGTTCTTC
.	TRBD1	TRBV6-5	TRBJ2-2	CASSYSMVGQGPTGELFF	TGTGCCAGCAGTTACTCGATGGTAGGACAGGGCCCCACCGGGGAGCTGTTTTTT
.	TRBD1	TRBV5-1	TRBJ1-6	CASSPEGTGNNSPLHF	TGCGCCAGCAGCCCGGAGGGGACAGGGAATAATTCACCCCTCCACTTT
.	TRBD2	TRBV4-1	TRBJ2-3	CASSRLAGESDTQYF	TGCGCCAGCAGCCGACTAGCGGGAGAATCAGATACGCAGTATTTT
.	.	TRBV7-9	TRBJ2-1	CASSFFRSDNEQFF	TGTGCCAGCAGCTTCTTTAGATCCGACAATGAGCAGTTCTTC
.	TRBD2	TRBV7-7	TRBJ2-7	CASSFGGDYEQYF	TGTGCTAGCAGCTTCGGGGGGGACTACGAGCAGTACTTC
many	.	TRBV7-8	TRBJ1-6	CASSLVVNSPLHF	TGTGCCAGCAGCTTAGTTGTAAATTCACCCCTCCACTTT
few	TRBD1	TRBV6-5	TRBJ1-1	CASSLTGGWTEAFF	TGTGCCAGCAGTCTGACAGGGGGATGGACTGAAGCTTTCTTT